These 21 T cell receptor beta chains came from one sample sequenced in a study of cytomegalovirus exposure and HLA in healthy donors. A multiplex PCR was run with 60 Vbeta primers and 13 Jbeta primers. The method was immunoSEQ multiplex PCR; TCRdb's version includes in-frame clones alone and lacks a portion of them. The sample shows about 180,000 clones, roughly 82% of them seen only once. The sample consisted of PBMCs. The receptor set was obtained from a man in his forties in good health and CMV-seronegative.

The rearrangement uses TRBV10-3 and TRBJ1-2, with 9 bases fitting TRBD1. From germline, CDR1 is ENHRY and CDR2 SYGVKD. This CDR3 is 15 amino acids long. J gave up 8 bases and V 4 bases, and 11 bases lay outside the gene matches. The CDR3 protein is CAISGLDRGSYGYTF. DNA of the CDR3: TGTGCCATCAGTGGCCTTGACAGGGGGTCTTACGGCTACACCTTC.

The rearrangement uses TRBV9 and TRBJ2-3; tentatively, D is TRBD2 (6 bases). This CDR3 region has 16 residues. Trimming left V 0 bases short and J 2 bases short, with 13 bases between. Germline assignment: CDR1 SGDLS and CDR2 YYNGEE. The CDR3 nucleotides read TGTGCCAGCAGCGTAGGGAGGGAAAGGGACACAGATACGCAGTATTTT. It specifies CASSVGRERDTDTQYF.

This chain joins TRBV19 and TRBJ1-4; 8 bases are a match to TRBD1. Per the germline V gene, CDR1 is LNHDA and CDR2 is SQIVND (reference sequence). The V gene end was trimmed by 7 bases and the J gene end by 6 bases; junction bases not matched to a gene: 4. The CDR3 is made up of 13 amino acids. In nucleotides, the CDR3 is TGTGCCAGTAAACAGGGGGGGGATGAAAAACTGTTTTTT. This gives the protein CASKQGGDEKLFF.

The chain has TRBV28 and TRBJ1-2; 12 bases fit TRBD1. This CDR3 has 15 amino acids. The J segment lost 8 bases and the V segment lost 7 bases, leaving 11 bases of the junction unmatched. Germline V lookup: CDR1 MDHEN, CDR2 SYDVKM. The CDR3 DNA reads as TGTGCCAGCATCCCTCCGGGACAGGGGGCTTTGGGCTACACCTTC. This codes for CASIPPGQGALGYTF.

V is TRBV7-2 and J is TRBJ2-5, with D tentatively TRBD2 (6 bases). The CDR3 loop spans 15 amino acids. Per germline, CDR1 SGHTA and CDR2 FQGNSA. The V and J ends lost 1 base and 5 bases respectively, with 14 bases between them. This chain's CDR3 is CASSLEARGWETQYF. The CDR3 region has the DNA TGTGCCAGCAGCTTAGAGGCACGGGGGTGGGAGACCCAGTACTTC.

The chain couples TRBV19 to TRBJ1-2; 10 nucleotides line up with TRBD1. The germline gives CDR1 LNHDA, CDR2 SQIVND (reference sequence). The CDR3 spans 14 residues. V lost 5 bases to trimming and J lost 7 bases; unmatched junction nucleotides: 7. The CDR3 reads CASSARQGAVGYTF. DNA for the CDR3: TGTGCCAGTAGTGCAAGACAGGGGGCCGTTGGCTACACCTTC.

This clone was observed a few times. The gene calls are TRBV7-6 and TRBJ2-5, with unresolved D. With 2 bases removed from V and 0 bases from J, the gap between germline ends came to 7 bases. This CDR3 comprises 14 residues. Germline CDR1 reads SGHVS; CDR2 reads FNYEAQ. The CDR3 region has the DNA TGTGCCAGCAGCTTAACGCGGAACCAAGAGACCCAGTACTTC. As protein: CASSLTRNQETQYF.

The gene calls are TRBV20-1 and TRBJ1-5; D remains ambiguous. V was clipped by 0 bases and J by 11 bases, with 8 bases between them. The CDR3 length is 11 residues. Germline V gene sequence: CDR1 DFQATT, CDR2 SNEGSKA (reference sequence). The CDR3 is CSARDTRAQHF. The CDR3 DNA is TGCAGTGCTAGAGATACGCGGGCCCAGCATTTT.

V and J are TRBV6-1 and TRBJ1-1; weak D call: TRBD1 (6 bases). V was shortened by 8 bases and J by 6 bases, with 19 bases between the two germline ends. The germline V gene has CDR1 MNHNS and CDR2 SASEGT. There are 14 residues in the CDR3. The CDR3 nucleotides read TGTGCCAGCCCTAACAGGGTTGATGCGTCTGAAGCTTTCTTT. It translates to CASPNRVDASEAFF.

The chain links TRBV25-1 to TRBJ1-2, with D possibly TRBD1 on 5 matching bases. V was clipped by 2 bases and J by 9 bases, with 13 bases between them. Germline assignment: CDR1 MGHDK and CDR2 SYGVNS. This CDR3 is 13 amino acids long. In DNA, the CDR3 is TGTGCCAGCAGTGAAGGGACTGACCTGAGCTACACCTTC. Its translation: CASSEGTDLSYTF.

This clone has just a few counts. The chain uses TRBV28 and TRBJ2-2, with 10 nucleotides matching TRBD1. The CDR3 length is 17 residues. Trimming at V came to 3 bases and at J to 8 bases, leaving 12 bases not matched to a gene. Germline V CDR1 and CDR2: MDHEN, SYDVKM. In DNA form, the CDR3 reads TGTGCCAGCAGTTTCGCCTCCAGACAGGGGGCGAAAGGGGAGCTGTTTTTT. It is translated as CASSFASRQGAKGELFF.

The V and J genes are TRBV28 and TRBJ1-1, with 8 bases matching TRBD1. Germline V gene sequence: CDR1 MDHEN, CDR2 SYDVKM. The trim removed 9 bases at V and 1 base at J, leaving 4 bases unmatched. The CDR3 has 13 residues. The CDR3 loop reads CASRGQGNTEAFF. DNA for the CDR3: TGTGCCAGTCGCGGACAGGGGAACACTGAAGCTTTCTTT.

This chain joins TRBV28 and TRBJ1-6; D remains unclear. This CDR3 region has 16 residues. Germline-derived CDR1 and CDR2 are MDHEN and SYDVKM. V shed 6 bases and J shed 7 bases, with 19 bases lying between them. The CDR3 protein is CASSPGGAPMNSPLHF. CDR3 nucleotide sequence: TGTGCCAGCAGCCCCGGTGGAGCGCCGATGAATTCACCCCTCCACTTT.

As to this clone: A read error may account for a junction end that differs from germline. V gene TRBV7-7 combines with J gene TRBJ2-6; TRBD2 aligns across 15 bases. This CDR3 is 18 amino acids long. Per the germline V gene, CDR1 is SSHAT and CDR2 is FNYEAQ (reference sequence). The CDR3 sequence: CASSLGLAGGPGANVLTF. The CDR3 DNA is TGTGCTAGCAGCCTCGGACTAGCGGGAGGGCCTGGGGCCAACGTCCTGACTTTC.

The chain is built from TRBV9 and TRBJ1-5; 7 bases agree with TRBD1. The germline CDR1 and CDR2 sequences are SGDLS and YYNGEE. Trimming at V came to 0 bases and at J to 4 bases, leaving 4 bases not matched to a gene. The CDR3 is 15 amino acids. The CDR3 DNA sequence: TGTGCCAGCAGCGTAGGACAGGGTGCAAATCAGCCCCAGCATTTT. It encodes CASSVGQGANQPQHF.

The V gene is TRBV2, the J gene TRBJ2-3; no definite D call. Trimming removed 3 bases at V and 1 base at J, with 14 bases between. In germline, CDR1 is SNHLY, CDR2 FYNNEI. The CDR3 loop spans 16 amino acids. This chain's CDR3 is CASSDSSILRTDTQYF. DNA of the CDR3: TGTGCCAGCAGTGATTCGTCTATTCTCCGCACAGATACGCAGTATTTT.

The J gene is TRBJ2-7, the V gene TRBV7-6, with 7 nucleotides matching TRBD1. V dropped 5 bases and J dropped 6; count of bases not matched to a gene: 7. CDR1 SGHVS and CDR2 FNYEAQ come from the germline V gene. This CDR3 is 13 amino acids long. This CDR3 is CASSRDRNSEQYF. CDR3 in DNA: TGTGCCAGCAGCCGGGACAGAAACAGCGAGCAGTACTTC.

This clone occurred once. This chain joins TRBV7-9 and TRBJ2-5; D may be TRBD2 (7 bases). Germline V lookup: CDR1 SEHNR, CDR2 FQNEAQ (reference sequence). The CDR3 is made up of 14 amino acids. Trimming removed 0 bases at V and 5 bases at J, with 10 bases between. The CDR3 loop reads CASSLAGGLETQYF. CDR3 DNA sequence: TGTGCCAGCAGCTTAGCGGGGGGGCTGGAGACCCAGTACTTC.

This clone occurred a few times. The chain employs TRBV5-1 and TRBJ1-3; 8 nucleotides agree with TRBD1. Per the germline V gene, CDR1 is SGHRS and CDR2 is YFSETQ. CDR3 size: 15 residues. V lost 0 bases, J lost 2 bases, and 1 base stayed unmatched. CDR3 in amino acids: CASSLGTGTGNTIYF. CDR3 nucleotides: TGCGCCAGCAGCTTGGGGACAGGGACTGGAAACACCATATATTTT.

The chain employs TRBV18 and TRBJ1-4, with 11 positions matching TRBD1. This CDR3 contains 14 residues. V shed 5 bases, J shed 7 bases, and the junction held 3 bases outside the gene matches. Looked up from germline, CDR1 is KGHSH and CDR2 is LQKENI. CDR3 in amino acids: CASSSGTGGEKLFF. CDR3 DNA sequence: TGTGCCAGCTCATCGGGGACAGGGGGTGAAAAACTGTTTTTT.

V is TRBV30 and J is TRBJ2-1; 8 bases match TRBD1. Germline-derived CDR1 and CDR2 are GTSNPN and SVGIG (reference sequence). Unmatched junction bases numbered 7, after V lost 4 bases and J lost 8 bases. The CDR3 runs 13 residues. This CDR3 reads CAWTLDRADEQFF. CDR3 coding DNA: TGTGCCTGGACCCTGGACAGGGCCGATGAGCAGTTCTTC.